These 10 T cell receptor beta chains were all obtained from the same sample, sequenced in a study of cytomegalovirus exposure and HLA in healthy donors (dated by TCRdb to 2017 to 2019). The method behind the library was the immunoSEQ multiplex PCR assay. For the multiplex PCR, a mixture combining 60 forward primers for TCR Vbeta segments and 13 reverse primers for TCR Jbeta segments was used. TCRdb stores this immuneACCESS table with in-frame sequences only. Part of the clones is absent; in the studies checked, under half of the shortfall reflects unresolved V genes, and no reason is known for the rest. The sample table records about 50,000 clones; about three quarters of these occur just once. The ten biggest clones cover approximately 2.7% of the sample. Sequencing was performed on PBMCs. The receptors originated from a woman aged 35 to 49 in good health and CMV-seropositive.

This clone was observed a handful of times. Other DNA sequences in the sample encode the same CDR3. The rearrangement links TRBV2 to TRBJ2-5; weak D call: TRBD1 (7 bases). The CDR3 covers 13 residues. Trimming pared 6 bases from V and 1 base from J, leaving 9 bases between. Germline V CDR1 and CDR2: SNHLY, FYNNEI. As DNA, the CDR3 is TGTGCCAGCAGGCGGGACAGCCAAGAGACCCAGTACTTC. Translation: CASRRDSQETQYF.

This clone was seen a few times. The CDR3 protein is CASSLSQSDTGELFF. CDR3 DNA sequence: TGCGCCAGCAGCTTGTCCCAGTCCGATACCGGGGAGCTGTTTTTT. The chain links TRBV5-1 to TRBJ2-2, with D unresolved. V shed 1 base and J shed 5 bases, with 12 bases lying between them. Per the germline V gene, CDR1 is SGHRS and CDR2 is YFSETQ. The length of the CDR3 is 15 residues.

V gene TRBV19 combines with J gene TRBJ1-2; 7 positions agree with TRBD1. Trimming took 8 bases from V and 0 from J; bases not matched to a gene: 9. The CDR3 totals 15 residues. The V gene's germline CDR1 is LNHDA and CDR2 SQIVND (reference sequence). The CDR3: CASWDSTHTNYGYTF. The CDR3 DNA reads as TGTGCCAGTTGGGACAGCACCCATACTAACTATGGCTACACCTTC. Drawing the rest from reference TRBV19 and TRBJ1-2, the complete variable domain is DGGITQSPKYLFRKEGQNVTLSCEQNLNHDAMYWYRQDPGQGLRLIYYSQIVNDFQKGDIAEGYSVSREKKESFPLTVTSAQKNPTAFYLCASWDSTHTNYGYTFGSGTRLTVV.

The chain joins TRBV7-2 to TRBJ1-6; 9 bases are a match to TRBD1. Per the germline V gene, CDR1 is SGHTA and CDR2 is FQGNSA. The CDR3 is 15 amino acids. The ends lost 4 bases at V and 10 bases at J; junction bases unmatched: 8. This CDR3 reads CASSSQGAPESPLHF. The CDR3 DNA sequence: TGTGCCAGCAGCTCACAGGGGGCGCCAGAATCACCCCTCCACTTT. Together with reference TRBV7-2 and TRBJ1-6, the CDR3 gives the full variable domain: GAGVSQSPSNKVTEKGKDVELRCDPISGHTALYWYRQSLGQGLEFLIYFQGNSAPDKSGLPSDRFSAERTGGSVSTLTIQRTQQEDSAVYLCASSSQGAPESPLHFGNGTRLTVT.

This clone was observed a single time. The J gene is TRBJ2-3, the V gene TRBV6-4, with 11 bases aligning to TRBD2. The CDR3 has 15 residues. With V trimmed by 5 bases and J by 2 bases, 3 bases remained unmatched. Germline V gives CDR1 MRHNA, CDR2 SNTAGT. The DNA for the CDR3 is TGTGCCAGCAGTTCGACTAGCGGGGACACAGATACGCAGTATTTT. This translates into CASSSTSGDTDTQYF.

In this sample, this clone turned up once. This chain uses TRBV6-4 with TRBJ2-3; the D is unclear. Germline assignment: CDR1 MRHNA and CDR2 SNTAGT. Deletions cut 4 bases from V and 2 bases from J, with 7 bases between. CDR3 length: 13 residues. This CDR3 is CASSVRITDTQYF. The CDR3 DNA is TGTGCCAGCAGTGTGCGGATCACAGATACGCAGTATTTT.

The V call is TRBV30, the J call TRBJ1-2, with D tentatively TRBD1 (6 bases). Germline CDR1 and CDR2: GTSNPN and SVGIG (reference sequence). This CDR3 comprises 14 residues. V lost 3 bases to trimming and J lost 4 bases, with 15 bases between them. This CDR3 is CAWRLAGQTYGYTF. Written as DNA, the CDR3 is TGTGCCTGGAGACTTGCAGGACAGACCTATGGCTACACCTTC.

The chain is built from TRBV29-1 and TRBJ2-5; possible D gene TRBD1, 6 bases. Germline V CDR1 and CDR2: SQVTM, ANQGSEA. The CDR3 sequence is 14 residues long. Trimming took 6 bases from V and 5 from J, leaving 19 bases between them. The DNA for the CDR3 is TGCAGCGTGGCCGAGCCCAACAGGGCGGAGACCCAGTACTTC. Protein sequence: CSVAEPNRAETQYF.

CDR3 sequence reads: CASSQDGGGSYNEQFF. CDR3 bases: TGTGCCAGCAGCCAAGATGGGGGGGGCTCCTACAATGAGCAGTTCTTC. The chain carries TRBV4-2 and TRBJ2-1; TRBD2 matches at 7 bases. The V and J ends lost 0 bases and 0 bases, in that order; junction bases with no gene match: 2. This CDR3 is 16 amino acids long. The germline V gene encodes CDR1 LGHNA and CDR2 YNFKEQ.

V and J are TRBV18 and TRBJ1-1; D call uncertain. The germline V gene has CDR1 KGHSH and CDR2 LQKENI. With 0 bases removed from V and 6 bases from J, the gap between germline ends came to 11 bases. The CDR3 runs 14 residues. Here the CDR3 reads CASSPPERRAEAFF. In DNA form, the CDR3 reads TGTGCCAGCTCACCACCGGAAAGGAGGGCTGAAGCTTTCTTT.